The 6 T cell receptor beta chains below were found in one sample sequenced in a study of T cell responses to AZD1222 COVID-19 vaccine. Assay used: immunoSEQ multiplex PCR; TCRdb lists only in-frame clones, some missing. Of around 140,000 clones detected, approximately 90% appear once; the ten largest clones hold about 3.7%. The input for sequencing was peripheral blood, taken on day 0 of AZD1222 vaccination. The source is an adult in good health.

V is TRBV24-1 and J is TRBJ1-5; D gene uncertain. The CDR3 spans 11 residues. V was clipped by 10 bases and J by 1 base, with 4 bases between them. Germline CDR1 reads KGHDR; CDR2 reads SFDVKD. The CDR3 region has the DNA TGTGCCACGGAAAGCAATCAGCCCCAGCATTTT. It codes for CATESNQPQHF.

The chain uses TRBV6-5 and TRBJ2-7; perhaps D is TRBD1 or TRBD2 (5 bases each). Germline CDR1 is MNHEY and CDR2 is SVGAGI. V lost 9 bases and J 3 bases, leaving 15 bases between the germline ends. CDR3 length equals 13 residues. The chain's CDR3 is CASSRDVLYEQYF. CDR3 bases: TGTGCCAGTTCACGGGACGTCCTCTACGAGCAGTACTTC.

The count of this clone is one. This chain joins TRBV27 and TRBJ2-1; D gene ambiguous. Per germline, CDR1 MNHEY and CDR2 SMNVEV (reference sequence). Trimming left V 7 bases short and J 6 bases short, with 10 bases between. This CDR3 has 12 amino acids. CDR3 DNA: TGTGCCAGCAAAGATCTGTCCAATGAGCAGTTCTTC. This sequence encodes CASKDLSNEQFF.

This chain joins TRBV9 and TRBJ1-1; D is undetermined. In germline, CDR1 is SGDLS, CDR2 YYNGEE. Trimming took off 9 bases at V and 1 base at J, with 4 bases between the two ends. This CDR3 is built from 10 residues. The CDR3 nucleotides read TGTGCCACCAAGAACACTGAAGCTTTCTTT. Encoded protein: CATKNTEAFF. Complete variable domain (other parts from reference TRBV9 and TRBJ1-1): DSGVTQTPKHLITATGQRVTLRCSPRSGDLSVYWYQQSLDQGLQFLIQYYNGEERAKGNILERFSAQQFPDLHSELNLSSLELGDSALYFCATKNTEAFFGQGTRLTVV.

The chain combines TRBV30 with TRBJ1-3; D gene ambiguous. The V and J ends lost 2 bases and 4 bases respectively, with 9 bases between them. The CDR3 sequence is 13 residues long. Per the germline V gene, CDR1 is GTSNPN and CDR2 is SVGIG (reference sequence). CDR3 bases: TGTGCCTGGAGTCCCGGGAGAGGAAACACCATATATTTT. Encoded protein: CAWSPGRGNTIYF.

Written as DNA, the CDR3 is TGTGCCAGCAGCGCAACGTTTGCCACTGAAGCTTTCTTT. This encodes CASSATFATEAFF. The chain links TRBV28 to TRBJ1-1; unclear D gene. Germline values: CDR1 MDHEN, CDR2 SYDVKM. The CDR3 loop spans 13 amino acids. V was pared by 6 bases and J by 4 bases, with 12 bases between.